The entry that follows covers one T cell receptor beta chain sequence. Germline CDR1 MNHEY, CDR2 SVGEGT. CDR3 length: 15 amino acids. The V end lost 0 bases, the J end lost 7 bases, and 13 bases lay between the germline ends. This sample was taken from a study of blood T cell repertoires in COVID-19. Symptom resolution, clearance, or two negative PCRs marked donors in Cohort 3 as recovered. Data came from immunoSEQ multiplex PCR; TCRdb stores just in-frame clones and leaves some out. The sample includes approximately 150,000 clones, 80% to 90% of them seen just once. The chain has TRBV6-2 or TRBV6-3 and TRBJ1-5; a possible D gene is TRBD1 (6 bases). This receptor was taken from a man in his forties or fifties who had recovered from COVID-19. Sequencing was carried out using PBMCs or T cells enriched from blood (not recorded which). The CDR3 nucleotides are TGTGCCAGCAGTTACTCCGGGGGGCGCCGGCAGCCCCAGCATTTT. Encoded protein: CASSYSGGRRQPQHF.